The 2 T cell receptor beta chains below were found in one sample sequenced in a study of naive and memory T cell subsets. The study's findings and limits: Naive repertoires, especially CD8, held a few larger clonotypes, possibly memory cells re-expressing CD45RA.

These receptors' targets are unknown. Two oligonucleotides, mixed equimolar, formed the beta constant-region primer covering TRBC1 and TRBC2. Nested alpha and beta constant-region primers with the SP2 primer drove four PCR rounds on ligated cDNA. TCRdb redid the calling of the UMI-ligation and nested PCR reads with MiXCR, one entry per CDR3 protein. The data show roughly 150,000 distinct CDR3 sequences, with more than 15% seen just once and approximately 0.58% held by the top ten. Sample: naive CD8+ T cells from blood. The receptor set was obtained from a human donor in good health.

This clonotype turned up a few times. The chain links TRBV19 to TRBJ2-1; D ambiguous. CDR3 size: 15 residues. V dropped 3 bases and J dropped 6 bases, with 15 bases sitting between them. Germline values: CDR1 LNHDA, CDR2 SQIVND (reference sequence). This CDR3 reads CASSISFPTLNEQFF. The CDR3 coding sequence is TGTGCCAGTAGTATCAGCTTTCCGACTCTCAATGAGCAGTTCTTC.

This clonotype showed up just a few times. This chain joins TRBV5-5 and TRBJ2-1; TRBD2 matches at 7 bases. This CDR3 is built from 15 residues. The trim removed 0 bases at V and 8 bases at J, leaving 8 bases unmatched. CDR1 is SGHKS, CDR2 YYEKEE, per germline (reference sequence). CDR3 bases: TGTGCCAGCAGCTTGGGTGGACTAGTGGGCGATGAGCAGTTCTTC. The encoded protein is CASSLGGLVGDEQFF. The complete variable domain, with remaining parts taken from reference TRBV5-5 and TRBJ2-1, reads DAGVTQSPTHLIKTRGQQVTLRCSPISGHKSVSWYQQVLGQGPQFIFQYYEKEERGRGNFPDRFSARQFPNYSSELNVNALLLGDSALYLCASSLGGLVGDEQFFGPGTRLTVL.